A selection of T cell receptor beta chains follows, all from one sample in a study of OX40 agonist ivuxolimab in advanced cancers. Only in-frame clones appear in the TCRdb table, and some are missing; sequencing was by immunoSEQ multiplex PCR. The repertoire consists of 95,000 to 110,000 clones, with approximately 90% occurring once and the leading ten covering 1% to 1.5%. This sample comprised CD4+ or CD8+ T cells sorted from blood, obtained in a trial of the OX40 agonist ivuxolimab. These receptors were taken from an adult with an advanced solid tumor such as melanoma, head and neck, liver or kidney cancer. CDR3s include the opening cysteine and the closing phenylalanine or tryptophan. The order of the fields is V gene, D gene, J gene, clone size, CDR3 DNA, CDR3 protein. The D gene is left open where the match is weak. Expanded clones are given a class, and other clones once, few, many or no size at all.

TRBV7-2	TRBD2	TRBJ2-5	-	TGTGCCAGCAGCCCCAGCCCGGGACTAGCGTGGGAGACCCAGTACTTC	CASSPSPGLAWETQYF
TRBV5-8	-	TRBJ1-2	-	TGTGCCAGCAGGTTGACAGTTAACTATGGCTACACCTTC	CASRLTVNYGYTF
TRBV6-1	-	TRBJ2-1	-	TGTGCCAGCTCCGCGCTGTCAAGCTCCTACAATGAGCAGTTCTTC	CASSALSSSYNEQFF
TRBV27	-	TRBJ2-5	once	TGTGCCAGCAGTCCCCCGGGGGCGGGAGAAGGAGAGACCCAGTACTTC	CASSPPGAGEGETQYF
TRBV2	TRBD1	TRBJ2-6	-	TGTGCCAGCAGTGAGCCGGACAGGGGGCCTGGGGCCAACGTCCTGACTTTC	CASSEPDRGPGANVLTF
TRBV5-1	TRBD1	TRBJ2-3	-	TGCGCCAGCAGCGGACAGGGAACAGATACGCAGTATTTT	CASSGQGTDTQYF
TRBV5-1	-	TRBJ2-5	-	TGCGCCAGCAGCCATACGGGGCGGGGCTTCCCTCAAGAGACCCAGTACTTC	CASSHTGRGFPQETQYF
TRBV4-1	-	TRBJ2-1	-	TGCGCCAGCAGCCAAGGGGGCGGGATAAACTACAATGAGCAGTTCTTC	CASSQGGGINYNEQFF
TRBV29-1	TRBD1	TRBJ2-7	-	TGCAGCGTCCGCGGACAGGGAGGAGGCGAGCAGTACTTC	CSVRGQGGGEQYF
TRBV19	-	TRBJ2-2	-	TGTGCCAGTAGTATCCGGGCCCTAAACACCGGGGAGCTGTTTTTT	CASSIRALNTGELFF
TRBV18	TRBD1	TRBJ2-7	-	TGTGCCACCCAGACAGGGGTTTCCAACGAGCAGTACTTC	CATQTGVSNEQYF
TRBV4-1	-	TRBJ2-7	once	TGCGCCAGCAGCTACGGGCCCCGCGACTACGAGCAGTACTTC	CASSYGPRDYEQYF
TRBV5-1	-	TRBJ2-1	-	TGCGCCAGCAGTTCGGGCGGCGGAGGGCCTTACAATGAGCAGTTCTTC	CASSSGGGGPYNEQFF
TRBV9	-	TRBJ1-1	-	TGTGCCAGCAGCGTAGGCGGTCAGCTGAACACTGAAGCTTTCTTT	CASSVGGQLNTEAFF
TRBV28	-	TRBJ2-4	-	TGTGCCAGCAGTCGGGACGAAAACATTCAGTACTTC	CASSRDENIQYF
TRBV13	TRBD1	TRBJ2-7	-	TGTGCCAGCAGCTCGCCGGACAGGGCTGGCGAGCAGTACTTC	CASSSPDRAGEQYF
TRBV6-5	-	TRBJ1-1	-	TGTGCCAGCAGTTACAAACGGGGTCTTGTGACTGAAGCTTTCTTT	CASSYKRGLVTEAFF
TRBV27	-	TRBJ2-6	-	TGTGCCAGCAGTTTAAACAGACCCTCTGGGGCCAACGTCCTGACTTTC	CASSLNRPSGANVLTF
TRBV30	TRBD1	TRBJ2-1	once	TGTGCCTGGAGCCGGGACAGGGGGCTTTCTGAGCAGTTCTTC	CAWSRDRGLSEQFF
TRBV11-3	-	TRBJ2-3	-	TGTGCCAGCAGCTTAGATGACCGAACGCAGTATTTT	CASSLDDRTQYF
TRBV11-2	-	TRBJ1-2	-	TGTGCCAGCAGCTTAGATCCCGCCCGGGGCTTTGGCTACACCTTC	CASSLDPARGFGYTF
TRBV10-2	-	TRBJ1-1	-	TGCGCCAGTTCTTTTACAGGGATTGAGACTGAAGCTTTCTTT	CASSFTGIETEAFF
TRBV6-5	TRBD2	TRBJ2-3	-	TGTGCCAGCCGTCGGACCCGGGAGGGGACAGATACGCAGTATTTT	CASRRTREGTDTQYF
TRBV28	TRBD1	TRBJ1-1	many	TGTGCCAGCACCCCACGCCTTGATAAAGTCAGGACAGGGATGAACACTGAAGCTTTCTTT	CASTPRLDKVRTGMNTEAFF
TRBV6-6	TRBD2	TRBJ2-7	few	TGTGCCAGCAGCATCGATCCGGGACTAGCGGGAGTCGAGCAGTACTTC	CASSIDPGLAGVEQYF
TRBV5-1	TRBD2	TRBJ2-3	-	TGCGCCAGCAGCTCGGGACTAGCGGGAGGGCCCGGGACAGATACGCAGTATTTT	CASSSGLAGGPGTDTQYF
TRBV27	TRBD1	TRBJ2-1	once	TGTGCCAGCAGTTTAATGAGACAGGGGGCGAATGAGCAGTTCTTC	CASSLMRQGANEQFF
TRBV7-9	-	TRBJ1-4	-	TGTGCCAGCAGCTTAGGGAGGGTGAAGCCAACTAATGAAAAACTGTTTTTT	CASSLGRVKPTNEKLFF
TRBV6-1	TRBD1	TRBJ1-1	-	TGTGCCAGCAGTGTGCAAGAGACAGGGAGGACTGAAGCTTTCTTT	CASSVQETGRTEAFF
TRBV28	TRBD2	TRBJ2-7	-	TGTGCCAGCATCAGCGGGAGGCCCTCCTACGAGCAGTACTTC	CASISGRPSYEQYF
TRBV6-5	-	TRBJ2-1	-	TGTGCCAGCAGTTACGGTGTCAGGGGTAATGAGCAGTTCTTC	CASSYGVRGNEQFF
TRBV6-5	-	TRBJ1-1	-	TGTGCCAGCAGTAACCGAGGACCCCCCACGACTGAAGCTTTCTTT	CASSNRGPPTTEAFF
TRBV18	TRBD1	TRBJ2-1	-	TGTGCCAGCGTAGGACAGGGGGCCGCTGAGCAGTTCTTC	CASVGQGAAEQFF
TRBV6-8	-	TRBJ2-7	-	TGTGCCAGCAGCCCGAGCCCCGATTACGAGCAGTACTTC	CASSPSPDYEQYF
TRBV5-1	TRBD1	TRBJ2-7	-	TGCGCCAGCAGCTTGGGGGGACCGGGACAGGGCTGGTTGGAGCAGTACTTC	CASSLGGPGQGWLEQYF
TRBV6-5	-	TRBJ1-2	-	TGTGCCAGCAGTTACTCGAGGGGAGGCTATGGCTACACCTTC	CASSYSRGGYGYTF
TRBV2	-	TRBJ2-7	-	TGTGCCAGCAGGACAGGCTCCTACGAGCAGTACTTC	CASRTGSYEQYF
TRBV7-3	-	TRBJ2-2	-	TGTGCCAGCAGTACCTCGGCTACCTCCCCCGCCGGGGAGCTGTTTTTT	CASSTSATSPAGELFF
TRBV6-5	-	TRBJ1-2	-	TGTGCCAGCAGAGGGGGAGCGTCCTATGGCTACACCTTC	CASRGGASYGYTF
TRBV6-5	-	TRBJ2-7	-	TGTGCCAGCAGTTACTCGAGGCAGGGCTCCTACGAGCAGTACTTC	CASSYSRQGSYEQYF
TRBV6-1	-	TRBJ1-1	once	TGTGCCAGCACGAACGAGGTGAAAGCTTTCTTT	CASTNEVKAFF
TRBV5-1	TRBD1	TRBJ2-2	-	TGCGCCAGCAGCGTTACAGGGGACACCGGGGAGCTGTTTTTT	CASSVTGDTGELFF
TRBV10-2	TRBD1	TRBJ2-7	-	TGCGCCAGTTCGACAGGGAGCTCCTACGAGCAGTACTTC	CASSTGSSYEQYF
TRBV4-1	-	TRBJ2-7	few	TGCGCCAGCAGCCGGGGGCCTGGTCAAACAGTGTACGAGCAGTACTTC	CASSRGPGQTVYEQYF
TRBV2	-	TRBJ1-1	-	TGTGCCAGCAGAGCGGTGGGGATAATCGCTGAAGCTTTCTTT	CASRAVGIIAEAFF
TRBV6-1	TRBD2	TRBJ2-3	-	TGTGCCAGCAGTGAGGGACTAGCGGCTAGCACAGATACGCAGTATTTT	CASSEGLAASTDTQYF
TRBV19	-	TRBJ1-2	-	TGTGCCAGTAGTATGGGCAGCGGGGACTATGGCTACACCTTC	CASSMGSGDYGYTF
TRBV9	TRBD2	TRBJ2-1	-	TGTGCCAGCAGCGAGAAGGGACTAGCGGTATACAATGAGCAGTTCTTC	CASSEKGLAVYNEQFF
TRBV7-2	TRBD1	TRBJ2-2	-	TGTGCCAGCAGCCCGACCCGGACAGGGCCGGGCGGGGAGCTGTTTTTT	CASSPTRTGPGGELFF
TRBV28	TRBD1	TRBJ1-2	-	TGTGCCAGCAGCCAGGGGGCCCAAAACTATGGCTACACCTTC	CASSQGAQNYGYTF
TRBV7-9	-	TRBJ2-3	once	TGTGCCAGCAGCACCCGGACTACTAGCACAGATACGCAGTATTTT	CASSTRTTSTDTQYF
TRBV6-1	-	TRBJ1-5	-	TGTGCCAGCTCCCGAGACGGGAATGGTATCCAGCCCCAGCATTTT	CASSRDGNGIQPQHF